The 20 T cell receptor beta chains below all came from one sample that was sequenced in a study of blood T cell repertoires in COVID-19. Libraries were prepared by immunoSEQ multiplex PCR; TCRdb keeps only in-frame clonotypes and omits some of them. The profile covers some 290,000 clones, with approximately 86% appearing a single time and around 2.2% taken by the ten largest. The sample consisted of peripheral blood. Receptor source: a woman aged 50 to 60 who had recovered from COVID-19.

The genes are TRBV19 and TRBJ2-7; 8 nucleotides line up with TRBD1. CDR1 is LNHDA, CDR2 SQIVND, per germline (reference sequence). The CDR3 contains 16 residues. J lost 3 bases, V lost 0 bases, and 7 bases had no gene match. The CDR3 spells CASSIESGGRGYEQYF. In DNA, the CDR3 is TGTGCCAGTAGTATAGAATCAGGGGGCCGAGGCTACGAGCAGTACTTC.

The chain joins TRBV7-2 to TRBJ2-3; D is possibly TRBD1 (6 bases). With 3 bases removed from V and 5 bases from J, the gap between germline ends came to 9 bases. Germline values: CDR1 SGHTA, CDR2 FQGNSA. The CDR3 totals 13 residues. CDR3 DNA sequence: TGTGCCAGCAGCTTTGACAGGCGAGATACGCAGTATTTT. Its translation is CASSFDRRDTQYF.

V usage is TRBV7-2 and J usage is TRBJ2-5; TRBD1 matches 10 bases. With 0 bases clipped from V and 5 bases from J, the junction kept 3 bases outside the gene matches. CDR1 is SGHTA, CDR2 FQGNSA, per germline. There are 15 residues in the CDR3. CDR3 sequence (DNA): TGTGCCAGCAGCTTAGCGGGACAGGGGCGGGAGACCCAGTACTTC. It encodes CASSLAGQGRETQYF.

This rearrangement joins TRBV9 to TRBJ2-7, with unresolved D. V lost 2 bases and J 0 bases, leaving 9 bases between the germline ends. Germline CDR1 is SGDLS and CDR2 is YYNGEE. There are 14 residues in the CDR3. CDR3 DNA: TGTGCCAGCAGCGTTTGGGCCGGCTCCTACGAGCAGTACTTC. It codes for CASSVWAGSYEQYF.

The chain is built from TRBV10-3 and TRBJ1-2; a weak D match, TRBD1 (6 bases). Germline-derived CDR1 and CDR2 are ENHRY and SYGVKD. The CDR3 sequence is 14 residues long. The V end was cut by 2 bases, the J end by 4 bases, with 11 bases between. CDR3: CAISERQAGYGYTF. Written as DNA, the CDR3 is TGTGCCATCAGTGAGAGACAGGCGGGCTATGGCTACACCTTC.

Of note for this clone: Without the conserved terminal phenylalanine or tryptophan, this CDR3 likely stems from a read error. The limits of the CDR3 on the DNA are not certain, so only TCRdb's listed CDR3 is given. The chain has TRBV4-3 and TRBJ2-7; the table's D gene call, TRBD1, was not cross checked with the DNA. The CDR3 is 9 residues long, ends included. Germline CDR1 and CDR2: LGHNA and YSLEER. CDR3 residues: CASSQDGPG.

The chain recombines TRBV7-2 with TRBJ2-5; the D gene is possibly TRBD2 (5 bases). The CDR3 is 13 amino acids. Deletions cut 2 bases from V and 5 bases from J, with 9 bases between. The germline V gene has CDR1 SGHTA and CDR2 FQGNSA. The CDR3 DNA reads as TGTGCCAGCAGCTTACGGGGTAGGGAGACCCAGTACTTC. Translation: CASSLRGRETQYF.

CDR3 loop: CASSPLPGTGGNTIYF. CDR3 nucleotides: TGTGCCAGCTCACCACTTCCAGGGACAGGGGGAAACACCATATATTTT. V gene TRBV18 combines with J gene TRBJ1-3; 9 bases align to TRBD1. This CDR3 comprises 16 residues. The V segment lost 1 base and the J segment 4 bases; nucleotides outside the gene matches: 5. The germline V gene has CDR1 KGHSH and CDR2 LQKENI.

The rearrangement links TRBV7-2 to TRBJ2-3, with a weak D call TRBD2 (5 bases). The germline V gene has CDR1 SGHTA and CDR2 FQGNSA. This CDR3 contains 13 residues. Trimming left V 3 bases short and J 6 bases short, with 10 bases between. The CDR3 reads CASSFQRGDTQYF. DNA of the CDR3: TGTGCCAGCAGCTTTCAGAGAGGGGATACGCAGTATTTT.

The chain carries TRBV28 and TRBJ1-2; 11 bases match TRBD1. With V trimmed by 6 bases and J by 8 bases, 11 bases remained unmatched. The CDR3 spans 15 residues. The germline CDR1 and CDR2 sequences are MDHEN and SYDVKM. The CDR3 nucleotides are TGTGCCAGCAGCTACCAGGACAGGGGGCATTTAGGCTACACCTTC. It is translated as CASSYQDRGHLGYTF.

There are a few counts of this clone. The chain is built from TRBV19 and TRBJ1-1; D is unclear. The CDR3 has 13 residues. Trimming pared 8 bases from V and 5 bases from J, leaving 15 bases between. The germline gives CDR1 LNHDA, CDR2 SQIVND (reference sequence). CDR3 sequence: CASSLRRATEAFF. The CDR3 nucleotides are TGTGCCAGTTCTCTCAGACGAGCGACTGAAGCTTTCTTT. The full variable domain, completed using reference TRBV19 and TRBJ1-1, is DGGITQSPKYLFRKEGQNVTLSCEQNLNHDAMYWYRQDPGQGLRLIYYSQIVNDFQKGDIAEGYSVSREKKESFPLTVTSAQKNPTAFYLCASSLRRATEAFFGQGTRLTVV.

The chain employs TRBV6-2 or TRBV6-3 and TRBJ2-7; the D gene is possibly TRBD1 (5 bases). The germline gives CDR1 MNHEY, CDR2 SVGEGT. The ends were cut back, 6 bases at V and 0 bases at J, with 27 bases in the middle. CDR3 length equals 19 residues. The CDR3 nucleotides are TGTGCCAGCAGCCTCCATTTAGGTCCAGGGCGCCTGAGCTCCTACGAGCAGTACTTC. Translation gives CASSLHLGPGRLSSYEQYF.

For the CDR3, the DNA is TGTGCCAGCAGCGAAGGGGGCCGGGGCTACACCTTC. Amino acids: CASSEGGRGYTF. The rearrangement uses TRBV5-6 and TRBJ1-2; 7 bases line up with TRBD1. CDR1 is SGHDT, CDR2 YYEEEE, per germline. V gave up 4 bases and J gave up 8 bases; unmatched junction bases: 5. The length of the CDR3 is 12 residues.

The chain is built from TRBV6-5 and TRBJ1-1; 7 bases match TRBD1. The CDR3 runs 15 residues. Germline CDR1 is MNHEY and CDR2 is SVGAGI. The V gene end was trimmed by 6 bases and the J gene end by 3 bases; junction bases not matched to a gene: 10. This CDR3 is CASSSQGEGYTEAFF. The CDR3 DNA follows: TGTGCCAGCAGCTCCCAGGGGGAAGGATACACTGAAGCTTTCTTT.

The chain recombines TRBV7-8 with TRBJ1-2; TRBD1 might be the D (5 bases). The CDR3 contains 14 residues. CDR1 SGHVS and CDR2 FQNEAQ come from the germline V gene. V dropped 5 bases and J dropped 7 bases, with 17 bases sitting between them. DNA for the CDR3: TGTGCCAGCAGCCGAGGTATAGGGGAGGGTGGCTACACCTTC. This sequence encodes CASSRGIGEGGYTF.

In the case of this clone: The same CDR3 arises from other DNA sequences in this sample as well. V gene TRBV6-5 combines with J gene TRBJ2-7; 7 bases line up with TRBD1. CDR1 and CDR2 from the germline V gene are MNHEY and SVGAGI. CDR3 size: 13 residues. Trimming cost V 5 bases and J 4 bases; bases outside gene matches: 5. The CDR3 reads CASSPGTVYEQYF. The CDR3 DNA is TGTGCCAGCAGTCCCGGGACAGTTTACGAGCAGTACTTC.

The V call is TRBV7-2, the J call TRBJ2-2; D may be TRBD2 (5 bases). The germline V gene encodes CDR1 SGHTA and CDR2 FQGNSA. This CDR3 is built from 14 residues. Between the trimmed V and J ends, which lost 1 base and 7 bases, there was a span of 10 bases. The CDR3 nucleotides read TGTGCCAGCAGCTTAGTCATACGGGGCGGGGAGCTGTTTTTT. Its protein product is CASSLVIRGGELFF.

The chain recombines TRBV6-2 or TRBV6-3 with TRBJ2-1; D is uncertain. V was trimmed by 2 bases and J by 7 bases, leaving 6 bases between them. CDR3 size: 12 residues. Per the germline V gene, CDR1 is MNHEY and CDR2 is SVGEGT. The CDR3 region has the DNA TGTGCCAGCAGTTACCTAGATAATGAGCAGTTCTTC. As protein: CASSYLDNEQFF.

The chain uses TRBV27 and TRBJ1-1, with a tentative D call TRBD1 (6 bases). The CDR3 length is 16 residues. CDR1 is MNHEY, CDR2 SMNVEV, per germline (reference sequence). The germline V and J ends were trimmed by 0 bases and 0 bases, with 11 bases remaining between them. CDR3 sequence reads: CASSLSGGEMNTEAFF. The CDR3 DNA reads as TGTGCCAGCAGTTTATCAGGGGGGGAAATGAACACTGAAGCTTTCTTT.

This chain links TRBV2 with TRBJ2-4; possible D gene TRBD1, 6 bases. Germline V lookup: CDR1 SNHLY, CDR2 FYNNEI. The CDR3 is 14 amino acids. The germline V and J ends were trimmed by 4 bases and 9 bases, with 16 bases remaining between them. The CDR3 region has the DNA TGTGCCAGCAGTGTTGAACAGGGTGAAACCATTCAGTACTTC. Amino acids: CASSVEQGETIQYF.